Below are 27 T cell receptor beta chains sequenced from a single sample in a study of long-term antiretroviral therapy in people with HIV. An immunoSEQ assay, version v3.0, was performed at survey level. Only in-frame clones appear in the TCRdb table, and some are missing; sequencing was by immunoSEQ multiplex PCR. The sample records about 24,000 clones, less than 90% being singletons. Source: unsorted PBMCs, taken 0.4 years after starting antiretroviral therapy. The receptors were sampled from a man aged 50 to 60 with HIV.

The chain combines TRBV6-5 with TRBJ2-7; D tentatively fits TRBD1 or TRBD2 (6 bases each). There are 15 residues in the CDR3. Germline lookup yields CDR1 MNHEY and CDR2 SVGAGI. Trimming stripped 4 bases from V and 5 bases from J, with 18 bases between. As DNA, the CDR3 is TGTGCCAGCAGTTCCCATCGGGGGCTGACCCACGAGCAGTACTTC. Protein sequence: CASSSHRGLTHEQYF.

The CDR3 bases are TGTGCCAGCAGCTTAGGGACAGGGGGCGGGTACGAGCAGTACTTC. Translating it yields CASSLGTGGGYEQYF. V usage is TRBV11-2 and J usage is TRBJ2-7; 11 nucleotides match TRBD1. V gave up 1 base and J gave up 4 bases; unmatched junction bases: 3. The germline V gene encodes CDR1 SGHAT and CDR2 FQNNGV. The CDR3 contains 15 residues.

The CDR3 DNA reads TGTGCCAGCAGCGTAGCGGGTGACACTGAAGCTTTCTTT. Encoded protein: CASSVAGDTEAFF. The chain has TRBV9 and TRBJ1-1; D not certain. The CDR3 extends over 13 amino acids. Trimming left V 0 bases short and J 3 bases short, with 6 bases between. CDR1 is SGDLS, CDR2 YYNGEE, per germline.

V and J are TRBV4-1 and TRBJ2-5; D is unclear. CDR1 and CDR2 from the germline V gene are MGHRA and YSYEKL. V lost 2 bases and J lost 3, with 19 bases in between. The CDR3 consists of 17 residues. The CDR3 coding sequence is TGCGCCAGCAGCCAACCCACTGGCTGGAGTGGAAAAGAGACCCAGTACTTC. It encodes CASSQPTGWSGKETQYF.

The chain combines TRBV15 with TRBJ2-3, with 10 bases identical to TRBD2. The CDR3 is 16 amino acids. Germline trimming cut 2 bases from V and 1 base from J; bases unmatched to any gene: 3. Germline-derived CDR1 and CDR2 are LNHNV and YYDKDF (reference sequence). Here the CDR3 reads CATSRRAGGRTDTQYF. The CDR3, as DNA: TGTGCCACCAGCAGACGAGCGGGGGGGCGCACAGATACGCAGTATTTT.

The chain links TRBV28 to TRBJ1-2; D remains unclear. Trimming left V 5 bases short and J 9 bases short, with 16 bases between. CDR1 and CDR2 (germline): MDHEN, SYDVKM. This CDR3 region has 13 residues. The CDR3 loop reads CASSRNPRESYTF. The CDR3 region has the DNA TGTGCCAGCAGTCGAAACCCTCGGGAGAGCTACACCTTC.

The chain is built from TRBV5-4 and TRBJ2-3; 12 nucleotides agree with TRBD2. Germline lookup yields CDR1 SGHNT and CDR2 YYREEE (reference sequence). The CDR3 length is 17 residues. J lost 6 bases, V lost 4 bases, and 12 bases had no gene match. CDR3 amino acids: CASSEGALAGGQDTQYF. The CDR3 DNA follows: TGTGCCAGCAGCGAAGGGGCTCTAGCGGGGGGGCAGGATACGCAGTATTTT.

The V gene is TRBV18, the J gene TRBJ1-2; D gene unclear. Germline CDR1 reads KGHSH; CDR2 reads LQKENI. The ends were cut back, 3 bases at V and 1 base at J, with 15 bases in the middle. The CDR3 is 16 amino acids. Written as DNA, the CDR3 is TGTGCCAGCTCACCTACTGCCGGGCCGAATAACTATGGCTACACCTTC. Its protein product is CASSPTAGPNNYGYTF.

The V gene is TRBV10-2, the J gene TRBJ1-1; TRBD1 aligns across 8 bases. The germline gives CDR1 WSHSY, CDR2 SAAADI. There are 13 residues in the CDR3. With 7 bases clipped from V and 10 bases from J, the junction kept 11 bases outside the gene matches. CDR3 in amino acids: CASINRGSVAAFF. DNA for the CDR3: TGCGCCAGCATCAACAGGGGGAGTGTGGCAGCTTTCTTT.

The V and J genes are TRBV2 and TRBJ2-2; D is perhaps TRBD2 (6 bases). The V end was cut by 10 bases, the J end by 5 bases, with 20 bases between. Germline-derived CDR1 and CDR2 are SNHLY and FYNNEI. The CDR3 is 15 amino acids. In DNA form, the CDR3 reads TGTGCCACCGGGGGAGCAGGTCAATTGACCGGGGAGCTGTTTTTT. Its translation: CATGGAGQLTGELFF.

The chain links TRBV7-8 to TRBJ2-5, with D hard to call. Trimming left V 6 bases short and J 5 bases short, with 19 bases between. The germline V gene has CDR1 SGHVS and CDR2 FQNEAQ. The CDR3 loop spans 15 amino acids. The CDR3: CASRDAGRTLETQYF. The CDR3 nucleotides read TGTGCCAGCAGGGACGCCGGGCGCACCCTCGAGACCCAGTACTTC.

The chain couples TRBV25-1 to TRBJ2-5; D tentatively reads TRBD1 or TRBD2 (7 bases each). CDR3 length: 15 amino acids. Per germline, CDR1 MGHDK and CDR2 SYGVNS. The germline V and J ends were trimmed by 0 bases and 3 bases, with 11 bases remaining between them. Written as DNA, the CDR3 is TGTGCCAGCAGTGAATATCAGGGGGGGAAAGAGACCCAGTACTTC. Its translation is CASSEYQGGKETQYF.

This rearrangement joins TRBV19 to TRBJ2-7; D unresolved. The V end lost 3 bases, the J end lost 1 base, and 10 bases lay between the germline ends. The CDR3 runs 14 residues. From germline, CDR1 is LNHDA and CDR2 SQIVND (reference sequence). For the CDR3, the DNA is TGTGCCAGTAGTATCGAGCACTCTTCCTACGAGCAGTACTTC. It specifies CASSIEHSSYEQYF. The full variable domain, rest sourced from reference TRBV19 and TRBJ2-7, is DGGITQSPKYLFRKEGQNVTLSCEQNLNHDAMYWYRQDPGQGLRLIYYSQIVNDFQKGDIAEGYSVSREKKESFPLTVTSAQKNPTAFYLCASSIEHSSYEQYFGPGTRLTVT.

The chain joins TRBV18 to TRBJ2-3; D call uncertain. The CDR3 spans 12 residues. Trimming pared 0 bases from V and 6 bases from J, leaving 4 bases between. Germline V gene data show CDR1 as KGHSH and CDR2 as LQKENI. CDR3 DNA: TGTGCCAGCTCACCACCCTCCGATACGCAGTATTTT. Translated, it gives CASSPPSDTQYF.

The chain links TRBV15 to TRBJ1-5, with 10 bases aligning to TRBD1. CDR1 LNHNV and CDR2 YYDKDF come from the germline V gene (reference sequence). V shed 1 base, J shed 0 bases, and the junction held 18 bases outside the gene matches. CDR3 size: 22 residues. In DNA, the CDR3 is TGTGCCACCAGCAGAGGACGGGGCTATGGACAGGGGGGCATTTATAGCAATCAGCCCCAGCATTTT. Its translation: CATSRGRGYGQGGIYSNQPQHF.

The CDR3: CASSLEGLAGGHEQYF. Here the CDR3 DNA reads TGTGCCAGCAGCTTGGAGGGACTAGCGGGGGGGCACGAGCAGTACTTC. This chain links TRBV5-6 with TRBJ2-7, with 16 bases identical to TRBD2. The CDR3 is made up of 16 amino acids. Germline V gene sequence: CDR1 SGHDT, CDR2 YYEEEE. Trimming cost V 0 bases and J 5 bases; bases outside gene matches: 2.

The chain carries TRBV20-1 and TRBJ1-1; D remains ambiguous. The CDR3 covers 11 residues. The V and J ends lost 0 bases and 4 bases respectively, with 3 bases between them. The germline V gene has CDR1 DFQATT and CDR2 SNEGSKA (reference sequence). Written as DNA, the CDR3 is TGCAGTGCTAGAGAAATCACTGAAGCTTTCTTT. Its protein product is CSAREITEAFF.

CDR3 region: CASSRTGWVYEQYF. CDR3 sequence (DNA): TGTGCCAGCAGCCGGACAGGGTGGGTCTACGAGCAGTACTTC. The V gene is TRBV14, the J gene TRBJ2-7; TRBD1 matches at 8 bases. This CDR3 is built from 14 residues. In germline, CDR1 is SGHDN, CDR2 FVKESK. Trimming at V came to 4 bases and at J to 3 bases, leaving 5 bases not matched to a gene.

Only one count was recorded for this clone. J is TRBJ1-5 and V is TRBV19; D might be TRBD1 (5 bases). CDR1 LNHDA and CDR2 SQIVND come from the germline V gene (reference sequence). The CDR3 has 14 amino acids. V lost 6 bases, J lost 0 bases, and 9 bases lay in between. Written as DNA, the CDR3 is TGTGCCAGTAGGACAGATCATAGCAATCAGCCCCAGCATTTT. It is translated as CASRTDHSNQPQHF. Full variable domain (missing parts from reference TRBV19 and TRBJ1-5): DGGITQSPKYLFRKEGQNVTLSCEQNLNHDAMYWYRQDPGQGLRLIYYSQIVNDFQKGDIAEGYSVSREKKESFPLTVTSAQKNPTAFYLCASRTDHSNQPQHFGDGTRLSIL.

This chain joins TRBV5-1 and TRBJ2-1; no definite D call. The CDR3 has 14 amino acids. CDR1 is SGHRS and CDR2 is YFSETQ in the germline V gene. Trimming took off 0 bases at V and 8 bases at J, with 12 bases between the two ends. The CDR3: CASSLDATMDEQFF. The CDR3 region has the DNA TGCGCCAGCAGCTTGGACGCGACAATGGATGAGCAGTTCTTC.

V usage is TRBV10-1 and J usage is TRBJ2-7; 7 bases are a match to TRBD1. CDR3 length: 13 amino acids. V lost 3 bases to trimming and J lost 3 bases; unmatched junction nucleotides: 2. Germline V gives CDR1 WNHNN, CDR2 SYGVQD (reference sequence). The CDR3 loop reads CASSETGDYEQYF. The DNA of the CDR3 is TGCGCCAGCAGTGAAACAGGGGACTACGAGCAGTACTTC.

The chain couples TRBV6-9 to TRBJ1-3, with D perhaps matching TRBD1 (5 bases). Germline V gene lookup returns CDR1 MNHGY and CDR2 SVAAGI. The V end was cut by 3 bases, the J end by 8 bases, with 11 bases between. This CDR3 is built from 13 residues. The CDR3 reads CASSYSGEDTIYF. CDR3 nucleotides: TGTGCCAGCAGTTACTCGGGGGAGGACACCATATATTTT.

This clone has only a few counts. The chain carries TRBV6-5 and TRBJ2-3, with a possible D match to TRBD2 (5 bases). Germline V gene sequence: CDR1 MNHEY, CDR2 SVGAGI. This CDR3 comprises 13 residues. V lost 6 bases to trimming and J lost 2 bases, with 9 bases between them. CDR3: CASRGGLTDTQYF. CDR3 DNA: TGTGCCAGCAGAGGCGGGCTCACAGATACGCAGTATTTT.

Here the CDR3 reads CASSANIGGTEAFF. DNA for the CDR3: TGTGCCAGCAGTGCGAACATTGGGGGCACTGAAGCTTTCTTT. The chain recombines TRBV6-4 with TRBJ1-1, with D perhaps matching TRBD1 (5 bases). There are 14 residues in the CDR3. The germline V gene encodes CDR1 MRHNA and CDR2 SNTAGT. V lost 4 bases to trimming and J lost 4 bases, with 13 bases between them.

The chain joins TRBV6-6 to TRBJ1-3; tentative D call: TRBD1 (5 bases). Germline V CDR1 and CDR2: MNHNY, SVGAGI (reference sequence). The CDR3 has 14 amino acids. V lost 4 bases and J lost 4, with 11 bases in between. For the CDR3, the DNA is TGTGCCAGCAGTTGGGGCAGGGTCGGAAACACCATATATTTT. Its protein product is CASSWGRVGNTIYF.

This sequence joins TRBV19 and TRBJ1-1; the D gene is possibly TRBD1 (5 bases). Germline CDR1 is LNHDA and CDR2 is SQIVND (reference sequence). This CDR3 comprises 15 residues. V lost 9 bases and J lost 0, with 17 bases in between. CDR3: CASFFGGAMNTEAFF. For the CDR3, the DNA is TGTGCCAGCTTTTTTGGGGGAGCTATGAACACTGAAGCTTTCTTT.

CDR3 bases: TGTGCCAGCAGCGTAGCTTACCGGAACAATGAGCAGTTCTTC. Encoded protein: CASSVAYRNNEQFF. This chain links TRBV9 with TRBJ2-1; D is unclear. CDR1 is SGDLS, CDR2 YYNGEE, per germline. CDR3 length: 14 amino acids. V shed 0 bases and J shed 5 bases, with 9 bases lying between them.